The sequence of this T cell receptor beta chain was determined in a study of cytomegalovirus exposure and HLA in healthy donors. Study-wide results and caveats: Researchers reportedly found TCR beta sequences accurately predicted most subjects' HLA-A and HLA-B alleles. It was shown in a later analysis that HLA-associated TCR beta chains were more clonally expanded than other, equally common chains. When a later analysis was performed, an Asian-associated ancestry cluster reportedly had fewer N-insertions than the approximately 700-donor mean.

Use of 60 Vbeta and 13 Jbeta primers characterized the PCR. Using immunoSEQ multiplex PCR, the repertoire was profiled, and TCRdb retains in-frame clones only, with some absent. This sample has approximately 160,000 clones, with about 64% found just once. There are a few counts of this clone. No antigen is known for it. This CDR3 spans 17 amino acids. V dropped 1 base and J dropped 1 base, with 11 bases sitting between them. In germline, CDR1 is SGHTA, CDR2 FQGNSA. The sequence was obtained from a man aged 45-60 years in good health and CMV-seronegative. This chain links TRBV7-2 with TRBJ1-6, with a possible D match to TRBD1 (6 bases). The sequencing input was PBMCs. The CDR3 DNA reads as TGTGCCAGCAGCTTAGGACGGGGGGCTTCCTATAATTCACCCCTCCACTTT. This sequence encodes CASSLGRGASYNSPLHF.